The 19 T cell receptor beta chains below were found in one sample sequenced in a study of CXCR3-negative and CXCR3-positive naive CD8 T cells. Study outcomes and limitations: In CXCR3-positive naive cells, the TRB CDR3s were more hydrophobic than in CXCR3-negative naive cells.

Antigen specificity for these receptors is unknown. UMI-labeled 5' RACE yielded the TRB cDNA libraries. TCRdb re-called the 5' RACE reads and catalogs CDR3 proteins one per entry, DNA excluded. This sample's clone table lists tens of thousands of distinct CDR3 sequences. The sequencing sample was made of naive CXCR3+ CD8+ T cells from blood. Indicated subset: CD45RO-CCR7+CD27+CD95- naive CD8+ T cells expressing CXCR3 (TNR3+). These receptors originate from a human donor in good health. Some clones in this sample may be carry-over from other donors' samples.

This sequence joins TRBV6-6 and TRBJ1-5. Germline V gene data show CDR1 as MNHNY and CDR2 as SVGAGI (reference sequence). The CDR3 loop spans 14 amino acids. Here the CDR3 reads CASTDYPHNQPQHF.

The J gene is TRBJ2-7, the V gene TRBV6-5; there is no DNA to check the TCRdb D call of TRBD2. CDR1 MNHEY and CDR2 SVGAGI come from the germline V gene. The CDR3 length is 14 residues. The CDR3 spells CASNVRRGFYEQYF.

This chain links TRBV29-1 with TRBJ2-6; TCRdb reports TRBD1, a call that lacks DNA to check it against. The CDR3 is 14 amino acids. The germline V gene encodes CDR1 SQVTM and CDR2 ANQGSEA. Here the CDR3 reads CSGYTGTGANVLTF.

This sequence joins TRBV7-2 and TRBJ2-5. CDR3 size: 11 residues. The germline gives CDR1 SGHTA, CDR2 FQGNSA. Here the CDR3 reads CASSISNSQYF.

The chain couples TRBV25-1 to TRBJ2-7. Germline V gene lookup returns CDR1 MGHDK and CDR2 SYGVNS. The CDR3 is made up of 14 amino acids. This CDR3 reads CASSEFDSSYEQYF.

The gene calls are TRBV7-2 and TRBJ1-3; TCRdb outputs TRBD1, but without DNA this stays unchecked. Germline V gene data show CDR1 as SGHTA and CDR2 as FQGNSA. The CDR3 spans 15 residues. The CDR3 spells CASSWTGSWGNTIYF.

The chain is built from TRBV5-1 and TRBJ1-5; checking the TCRdb D call of TRBD1 is not possible without DNA. This CDR3 is built from 15 residues. Germline V gives CDR1 SGHRS, CDR2 YFSETQ. This chain's CDR3 is CASRLGQDSNQPQHF.

The V and J genes are TRBV18 and TRBJ2-1. The CDR3 contains 13 residues. Germline V lookup: CDR1 KGHSH, CDR2 LQKENI. The CDR3: CASSEERFDEQFF. Supplemented by reference TRBV18 and TRBJ2-1, the full variable domain reads NAGVMQNPRHLVRRRGQEARLRCSPMKGHSHVYWYRQLPEEGLKFMVYLQKENIIDESGMPKERFSAEFPKEGPSILRIQQVVRGDSAAYFCASSEERFDEQFFGPGTRLTVL.

V and J are TRBV12-3 or TRBV12-4 and TRBJ1-5; TCRdb's D call, TRBD1, is unchecked because there is no DNA. The CDR3 runs 15 residues. This chain's CDR3 is CATDDRFVSNQPQHF.

The chain joins TRBV24-1 to TRBJ1-2; the TRBD1 assignment by TCRdb is unverifiable without DNA. The CDR3 is 13 residues long. CDR1 KGHDR and CDR2 SFDVKD come from the germline V gene. CDR3 region: CATSPSDRSGYTF.

The chain employs TRBV25-1 and TRBJ1-2; the D call from TCRdb, TRBD1, cannot be confirmed without DNA. CDR3 length: 13 amino acids. The germline V gene encodes CDR1 MGHDK and CDR2 SYGVNS. The CDR3 reads CASSGTAFYGYTF.

The V gene is TRBV29-1, the J gene TRBJ1-2. The CDR3 length is 12 residues. Per germline, CDR1 SQVTM and CDR2 ANQGSEA. This CDR3 is CSVVVSNYGYTF.

The rearrangement uses TRBV20-1 and TRBJ1-2; TCRdb designates TRBD1, a call that cannot be tested without DNA. The CDR3 is 13 residues long. Germline V gene data show CDR1 as DFQATT and CDR2 as SNEGSKA (reference sequence). CDR3 residues: CSARTGEENGYTF.

The chain carries TRBV5-1 and TRBJ1-1; TCRdb picks TRBD1, but there is no DNA to check that call. The CDR3 length is 16 residues. Per the germline V gene, CDR1 is SGHRS and CDR2 is YFSETQ. CDR3 amino acids: CASSSGPQGMNTEAFF.

This chain joins TRBV5-1 and TRBJ2-7; the TCRdb call, TRBD1, lacks DNA for checking. The germline CDR1 and CDR2 sequences are SGHRS and YFSETQ. The CDR3 spans 14 residues. The CDR3 protein is CASSDGQGAGEQYF.

This chain links TRBV5-1 with TRBJ2-7; TCRdb lists TRBD1, though no DNA is available to test this call. From germline, CDR1 is SGHRS and CDR2 YFSETQ. The CDR3 spans 15 residues. CDR3 protein: CASSLDRGTVYEQYF.

This sequence joins TRBV20-1 and TRBJ1-5. Germline CDR1 and CDR2: DFQATT and SNEGSKA (reference sequence). The CDR3 loop spans 13 amino acids. The CDR3: CSARSIGGEPQHF.

V gene TRBV7-9 combines with J gene TRBJ2-7; TCRdb names TRBD2, which stays unverified in the absence of DNA. Germline CDR1 is SEHNR and CDR2 is FQNEAQ (reference sequence). CDR3 length: 14 residues. The CDR3 reads CASSLESPSYEQYF.

The genes are TRBV4-2 and TRBJ1-1. The CDR3 is 13 residues long. The germline CDR1 and CDR2 sequences are LGHNA and YNFKEQ. CDR3 sequence: CASSPRDGTEAFF.